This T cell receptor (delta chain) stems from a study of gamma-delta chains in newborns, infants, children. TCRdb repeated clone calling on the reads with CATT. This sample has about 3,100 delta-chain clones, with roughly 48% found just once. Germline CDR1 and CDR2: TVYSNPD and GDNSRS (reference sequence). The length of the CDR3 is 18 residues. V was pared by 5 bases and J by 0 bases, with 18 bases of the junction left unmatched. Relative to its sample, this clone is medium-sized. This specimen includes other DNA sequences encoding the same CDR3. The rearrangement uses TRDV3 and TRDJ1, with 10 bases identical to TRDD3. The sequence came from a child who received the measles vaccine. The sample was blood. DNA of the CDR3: TGTGCCCGGAAACATCCCGGTGGGGGATACTACTACACCGATAAACTCATCTTT. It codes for CARKHPGGGYYYTDKLIF.